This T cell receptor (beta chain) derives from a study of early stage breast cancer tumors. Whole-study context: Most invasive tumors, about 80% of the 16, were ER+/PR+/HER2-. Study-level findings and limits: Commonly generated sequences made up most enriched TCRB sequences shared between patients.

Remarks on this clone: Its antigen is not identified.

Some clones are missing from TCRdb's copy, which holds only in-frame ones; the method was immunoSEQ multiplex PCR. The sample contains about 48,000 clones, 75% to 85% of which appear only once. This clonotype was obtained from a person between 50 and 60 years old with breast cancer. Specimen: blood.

The CDR3 bases are TGTGCCATCAGTGTCAGGCCCATTGGATCAACCAAAAACATTCAGTACTTC. It translates to CAISVRPIGSTKNIQYF. The chain uses TRBV10-3 and TRBJ2-4, with D hard to call. There are 17 residues in the CDR3. Looked up from germline, CDR1 is ENHRY and CDR2 is SYGVKD. V was pared by 4 bases and J by 2 bases, with 18 bases between.